The sequence of this T cell receptor beta chain was determined in a study of blood T cells in healthy people across ages. For the second PCR, which ran for 7 to 11 cycles, a sample-barcoded 5' primer and a J-beta primer mix were used. From the 5' RACE reads, TCRdb called clonotypes with MiXCR, one entry per CDR3 protein. The table lists fewer than 750,000 distinct CDR3 sequences, approximately 52% of them singletons, with roughly 13% in the top ten. Germline-derived CDR1 and CDR2 are SGHRS and YFSETQ. V was shortened by 1 base and J by 4 bases, with 11 bases between the two germline ends. The CDR3 has 15 amino acids. This clonotype was seen more than once but under ten times.

Material: blood. This TCR derives from a woman older than 75 in good health. The chain combines TRBV5-1 with TRBJ2-2; possibly TRBD1 or TRBD2 for D (5 bases each). CDR3 nucleotides: TGCGCCAGCAGCTTGTTCGGTGGGGGCACCGGGGAGCTGTTTTTT. As protein: CASSLFGGGTGELFF.